A selection of T cell receptor beta chains follows, all from one sample in a study of blood T cell repertoires in COVID-19. The repertoire was sequenced with immunoSEQ multiplex PCR; TCRdb's copy has only in-frame clones and lacks some. The repertoire has 80,000 or so clones, roughly 86% of them found once; the top ten carry around 1.9%. Sequencing was performed on peripheral blood. The receptors were sampled from a woman in her sixties with acute or convalescent COVID-19. CDR3s include the opening cysteine and the closing phenylalanine or tryptophan. A D gene is named only where the DNA matches it firmly. Some rows have no size entry. The others give once, few or many, or a class for an expanded clone.

clone size,V gene,J gene,D gene,CDR3 protein,CDR3 DNA
few,TRBV6-1,TRBJ2-7,TRBD2,CASSEPAGAYEQYF,TGTGCCAGCAGTGAACCAGCGGGGGCCTACGAGCAGTACTTC
once,TRBV27,TRBJ1-1,NA,CASSSVWRATEAFF,TGTGCCAGCAGTTCGGTGTGGAGAGCCACTGAAGCTTTCTTT
NA,TRBV18,TRBJ2-2,NA,CASSLQNANTGELFF,TGTGCCAGCTCATTACAGAATGCGAACACCGGGGAGCTGTTTTTT
once,TRBV28,TRBJ1-2,NA,CASSPNQEETNYGYTF,TGTGCCAGCAGCCCCAACCAGGAGGAAACTAACTATGGCTACACCTTC
NA,TRBV3-1/TRBV3-2,TRBJ1-3,NA,CASGTTGNTIYF,TGTGCCAGTGGGACAACCGGAAACACCATATATTTT
NA,TRBV7-2,TRBJ2-3,NA,CASSLVVGVANQPQYF,TGTGCCAGCAGCTTAGTGGTAGGGGTTGCCAATCAGCCCCAGTATTTT
NA,TRBV2,TRBJ1-2,NA,CASSEPYQGYGYTF,TGTGCCAGCAGTGAACCCTACCAGGGGTATGGCTACACCTTC
NA,TRBV24-1,TRBJ2-3,NA,CATSDSQGFTDTQYF,TGTGCCACCAGTGATTCGCAGGGGTTCACAGATACGCAGTATTTT
NA,TRBV9,TRBJ1-1,TRBD1,CASSLEGAFTEAFF,TGTGCCAGCAGCTTAGAGGGGGCGTTCACTGAAGCTTTCTTT
NA,TRBV11-2,TRBJ2-7,NA,CASSEQGQIPYEQYF,TGTGCCAGCAGCGAACAGGGTCAAATCCCCTACGAGCAGTACTTC
NA,TRBV18,TRBJ1-1,TRBD1,CASSEQGAGTEAFF,TGTGCCAGCTCGGAACAGGGGGCCGGCACTGAAGCTTTCTTT
NA,TRBV19,TRBJ2-1,NA,CAYRQGRERFF,TGTGCCTACCGACAGGGGAGGGAGCGGTTCTTC
NA,TRBV30,TRBJ2-1,TRBD1,CAWKGPGQYYNEQFF,TGTGCCTGGAAAGGACCGGGACAGTACTACAATGAGCAGTTCTTC
NA,TRBV18,TRBJ1-1,TRBD1,CASSRGQDPNTEAFF,TGTGCCAGCTCACGGGGACAGGACCCGAACACTGAAGCTTTCTTT
NA,TRBV19,TRBJ1-5,NA,CASSRGGGNQPQHF,TGTGCCAGTAGTCGGGGGGGCGGCAATCAGCCCCAGCATTTT
NA,TRBV28,TRBJ2-5,TRBD2,CASRKGLAGGGGETQYF,TGTGCCAGCAGGAAGGGACTAGCGGGAGGAGGAGGGGAGACCCAGTACTTC
once,TRBV7-9,TRBJ2-5,NA,CASSTPGGRPETQYF,TGTGCCAGCAGCACCCCGGGGGGCAGGCCAGAGACCCAGTACTTC
NA,TRBV19,TRBJ2-7,TRBD2,CASSRLAGEVEQYF,TGTGCCAGTAGCCGACTAGCGGGAGAAGTTGAGCAGTACTTC
NA,TRBV5-4,TRBJ2-7,TRBD1,CASVGQGSHEQYF,TGTGCCAGCGTGGGACAGGGGTCCCACGAGCAGTACTTC
NA,TRBV28,TRBJ2-1,NA,CASSFWGRGDNEQFF,TGTGCCAGCAGTTTTTGGGGGAGGGGGGACAATGAGCAGTTCTTC
few,TRBV7-3,TRBJ1-2,TRBD1,CASSPGPGQGDYGYTF,TGTGCCAGCAGCCCCGGCCCGGGACAGGGAGACTATGGCTACACCTTC
NA,TRBV27,TRBJ2-1,NA,CASSPAYYNEQFF,TGTGCCAGCAGTCCTGCCTACTACAATGAGCAGTTCTTC
NA,TRBV5-1,TRBJ2-5,NA,CASSLETIQETQYF,TGCGCCAGCAGCTTGGAGACAATCCAAGAGACCCAGTACTTC
NA,TRBV7-9,TRBJ2-3,TRBD2,CASSLGGREADTQYF,TGTGCCAGCAGCTTAGGCGGGAGGGAAGCAGATACGCAGTATTTT
NA,TRBV3-1/TRBV3-2,TRBJ2-6,TRBD2,CASSQDTSGSSGANVLTF,TGTGCCAGCAGCCAAGATACTAGCGGGAGTTCTGGGGCCAACGTCCTGACTTTC
NA,TRBV27,TRBJ2-7,TRBD1,CASSFLDRAYEQYF,TGTGCCAGCAGTTTTTTGGACAGGGCCTACGAGCAGTACTTC
NA,TRBV10-3,TRBJ2-2,TRBD1,CAIRGQGGSENTGELFF,TGTGCCATCCGGGGACAGGGAGGTTCGGAGAACACCGGGGAGCTGTTTTTT
NA,TRBV29-1,TRBJ2-7,NA,CSVWPGTSNYEQYF,TGCAGCGTTTGGCCCGGGACATCGAACTACGAGCAGTACTTC
once,TRBV12-3/TRBV12-4,TRBJ1-1,NA,CASSYSTEAFF,TGTGCCAGCAGTTATTCTACTGAAGCTTTCTTT
NA,TRBV5-4,TRBJ2-3,TRBD2,CASSSGLAGVRDTQYF,TGTGCCAGCAGCTCGGGACTAGCGGGAGTCAGAGATACGCAGTATTTT
NA,TRBV19,TRBJ1-5,NA,CASSPSGRIGSQHF,TGTGCCAGTAGTCCCTCGGGGAGGATCGGGTCCCAGCATTTT
NA,TRBV14,TRBJ1-1,NA,CASSRGPNTEAFF,TGTGCCAGCAGCCGAGGGCCGAACACTGAAGCTTTCTTT
NA,TRBV7-9,TRBJ1-1,NA,CASKTQTNTEAFF,TGTGCCAGTAAAACACAGACGAACACTGAAGCTTTCTTT
NA,TRBV2,TRBJ2-7,TRBD1,CASSERQGEFYEQYF,TGTGCCAGCAGTGAACGGCAGGGGGAATTCTACGAGCAGTACTTC
once,TRBV2,TRBJ2-7,TRBD1,CASILIRDSFEQYF,TGTGCCAGCATATTAATCAGGGACAGTTTCGAGCAGTACTTC
NA,TRBV7-2,TRBJ1-2,TRBD1,CASSFGQGQGYTF,TGTGCCAGCAGCTTCGGACAGGGGCAAGGCTACACCTTC
NA,TRBV9,TRBJ2-1,TRBD2,CASSVGFVGLAGVEQFF,TGTGCCAGCAGCGTAGGTTTTGTGGGACTAGCGGGAGTAGAGCAGTTCTTC
NA,TRBV7-9,TRBJ1-1,NA,CASSISNTEAFF,TGTGCCAGCAGCATCTCGAACACTGAAGCTTTCTTT
NA,TRBV3-1/TRBV3-2,TRBJ2-1,TRBD2,CASSQGLARDEQFF,TGTGCCAGCAGCCAAGGACTAGCGCGTGATGAGCAGTTCTTC
NA,TRBV7-9,TRBJ1-2,TRBD1,CASSLPLLRTGGAGYTF,TGTGCCAGCAGCTTACCCCTCCTGAGGACAGGGGGTGCGGGCTACACCTTC
NA,TRBV11-2,TRBJ2-1,TRBD2,CASSLELLAGADEQFF,TGTGCCAGCAGCTTAGAACTACTAGCGGGAGCCGATGAGCAGTTCTTC
NA,TRBV28,TRBJ2-3,NA,CAITQGQSAYTQYF,TGTGCCATCACACAGGGACAATCTGCCTATACGCAGTATTTT
NA,TRBV5-4,TRBJ1-6,NA,CASSVQGSQYNSPLHF,TGTGCCAGCAGCGTCCAGGGTTCCCAGTATAATTCACCCCTCCACTTT
NA,TRBV6-5,TRBJ2-3,TRBD1,CASRSDRGQTDTQYF,TGTGCCAGCAGATCGGACAGGGGGCAGACAGATACGCAGTATTTT
NA,TRBV11-3,TRBJ1-5,NA,CASSLRPAGRGYQPQHF,TGTGCCAGCAGCTTAAGACCCGCAGGGAGGGGATATCAGCCCCAGCATTTT
NA,TRBV24-1,TRBJ2-3,TRBD2,CATSDEREYGRTQYF,TGTGCCACCAGTGACGAGCGGGAGTATGGGCGGACGCAGTATTTT
NA,TRBV5-1,TRBJ2-3,NA,CASSLATWRDTDTQYF,TGCGCCAGCAGCTTGGCCACGTGGAGAGACACAGATACGCAGTATTTT
NA,TRBV4-3,TRBJ2-3,TRBD2,CASSQGGLAGADTQYF,TGCGCCAGCAGCCAAGGAGGACTAGCGGGAGCAGATACGCAGTATTTT
few,TRBV10-3,TRBJ2-7,TRBD1,CAISDDRGSEQYF,TGTGCCATCAGTGATGACAGGGGTTCCGAGCAGTACTTC
NA,TRBV5-5,TRBJ2-7,NA,CASSLAGGAYEQYF,TGTGCCAGCAGCTTGGCCGGAGGGGCCTACGAGCAGTACTTC
NA,TRBV6-2/TRBV6-3,TRBJ1-4,NA,CASSARGTGGKLFF,TGTGCCAGCAGTGCCCGGGGAACGGGAGGAAAACTGTTTTTT
NA,TRBV7-6,TRBJ2-1,NA,CASSLATGLYNEQFF,TGTGCCAGCAGCTTAGCAACCGGACTGTACAATGAGCAGTTCTTC
NA,TRBV29-1,TRBJ1-2,NA,CSVQQGLVGYTF,TGCAGCGTCCAGCAGGGATTGGTTGGCTACACCTTC
few,TRBV5-5,TRBJ2-1,NA,CASSFRWSGAGVNNEQFF,TGTGCCAGCAGCTTTAGGTGGAGTGGGGCAGGAGTAAACAATGAGCAGTTCTTC
NA,TRBV7-2,TRBJ2-7,NA,CASSLVPGGRVDIYEQYF,TGTGCCAGCAGCTTAGTACCGGGGGGCAGGGTAGATATTTACGAGCAGTACTTC